The source of this T cell receptor (beta chain) is a study of blood T cell repertoires in COVID-19. Study background: Sample material is recorded as cDNA or gDNA derived from T cells, B-cell-depleted T cells, or PBMCs.

The repertoire was sequenced with immunoSEQ multiplex PCR; TCRdb's copy has only in-frame clones and lacks some. The sample lists 400,000 to 450,000 clones; roughly 85% were seen once. The CDR3 totals 15 residues. CDR1 and CDR2 (germline): KGHSH, LQKENI. V shed 2 bases and J shed 2 bases, with 10 bases lying between them. This sequence originates from a woman in her twenties or thirties with active or convalescent COVID-19. The sample comprised peripheral blood. The chain joins TRBV18 to TRBJ1-5; D call uncertain. As DNA, the CDR3 is TGTGCCAGCTCACCAGCGGGTTCGGGCAATCAGCCCCAGCATTTT. The encoded protein is CASSPAGSGNQPQHF.